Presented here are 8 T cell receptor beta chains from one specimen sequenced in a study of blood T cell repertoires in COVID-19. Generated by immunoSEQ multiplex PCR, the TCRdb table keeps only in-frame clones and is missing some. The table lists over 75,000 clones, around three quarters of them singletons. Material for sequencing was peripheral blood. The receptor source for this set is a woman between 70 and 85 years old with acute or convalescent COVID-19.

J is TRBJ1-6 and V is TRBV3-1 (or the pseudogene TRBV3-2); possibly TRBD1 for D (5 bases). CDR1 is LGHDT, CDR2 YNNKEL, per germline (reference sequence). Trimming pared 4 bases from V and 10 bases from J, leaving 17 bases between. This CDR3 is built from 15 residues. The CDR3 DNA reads TGTGCCAGCAGCCCGGCCCCTGGGGGAGGATCACCCCTCCACTTT. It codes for CASSPAPGGGSPLHF.

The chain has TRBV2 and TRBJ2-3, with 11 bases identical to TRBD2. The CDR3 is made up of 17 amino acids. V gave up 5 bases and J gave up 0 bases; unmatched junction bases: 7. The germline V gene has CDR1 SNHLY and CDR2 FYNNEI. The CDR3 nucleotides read TGTGCCAGCAGTTCAACTAGCGGGGGAGCTAGCACAGATACGCAGTATTTT. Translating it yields CASSSTSGGASTDTQYF. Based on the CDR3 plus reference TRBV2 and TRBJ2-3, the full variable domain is EPEVTQTPSHQVTQMGQEVILRCVPISNHLYFYWYRQILGQKVEFLVSFYNNEISEKSEIFDDQFSVERPDGSNFTLKIRSTKLEDSAMYFCASSSTSGGASTDTQYFGPGTRLTVL.

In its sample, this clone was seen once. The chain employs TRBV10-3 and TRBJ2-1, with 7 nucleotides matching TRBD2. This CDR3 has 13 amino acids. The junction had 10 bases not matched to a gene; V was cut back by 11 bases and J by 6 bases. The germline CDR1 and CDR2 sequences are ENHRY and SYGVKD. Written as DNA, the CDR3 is TGTGCCCAAGCTTCTAGCGGAGGCAATGAGCAGTTCTTC. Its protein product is CAQASSGGNEQFF.

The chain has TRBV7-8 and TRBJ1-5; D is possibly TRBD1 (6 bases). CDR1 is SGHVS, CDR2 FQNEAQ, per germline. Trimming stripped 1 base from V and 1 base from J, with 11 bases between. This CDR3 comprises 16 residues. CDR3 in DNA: TGTGCCAGCAGCTTAGGTGGGGGGGCAAGCAATCAGCCCCAGCATTTT. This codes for CASSLGGGASNQPQHF.

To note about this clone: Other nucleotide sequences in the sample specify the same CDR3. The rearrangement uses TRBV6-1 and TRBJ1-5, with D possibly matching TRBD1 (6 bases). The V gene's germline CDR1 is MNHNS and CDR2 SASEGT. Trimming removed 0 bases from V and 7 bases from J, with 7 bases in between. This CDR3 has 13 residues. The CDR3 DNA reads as TGTGCCAGCAGTGAAGCGCAGGGGCAGCCCCAGCATTTT. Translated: CASSEAQGQPQHF.

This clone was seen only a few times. CDR3 protein: CAWTQEANYGYTF. CDR3 nucleotides: TGTGCCTGGACCCAGGAGGCCAACTATGGCTACACCTTC. J is TRBJ1-2 and V is TRBV30; D gene unclear. CDR3 length: 13 residues. The V gene lost 4 bases and the J gene lost 2 bases, with 11 bases spanning the gap. The germline V gene encodes CDR1 GTSNPN and CDR2 SVGIG (reference sequence).

The CDR3 is CASSSDPGQVVDEQYF. DNA of the CDR3: TGTGCCAGCAGTTCCGACCCCGGACAGGTCGTCGACGAGCAGTACTTC. This sequence joins TRBV28 and TRBJ2-7, with 7 bases fitting TRBD1. V gave up 4 bases and J gave up 5 bases; unmatched junction bases: 14. The V gene's germline CDR1 is MDHEN and CDR2 SYDVKM. CDR3 length equals 16 residues.

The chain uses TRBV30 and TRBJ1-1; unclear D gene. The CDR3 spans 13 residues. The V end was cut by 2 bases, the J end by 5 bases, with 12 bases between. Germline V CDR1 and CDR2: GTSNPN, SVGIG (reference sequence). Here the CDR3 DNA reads TGTGCCTGGAGTAGCGGTAGGATGACTGAAGCTTTCTTT. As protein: CAWSSGRMTEAFF.